This TCR beta chain was profiled in a study of blood T cell repertoires in COVID-19. Study-wide background: Acute-phase and convalescent COVID-19 samples originated in the United States, Italy and Spain. Sample material is recorded as cDNA or gDNA derived from T cells, B-cell-depleted T cells, or PBMCs.

CDR1 is SEHNR and CDR2 is FQNEAQ in the germline V gene (reference sequence). The CDR3 sequence is 14 residues long. Trimming shortened V by 2 bases and J by 5 bases, and 9 bases separated the two germline ends. Profiled with immunoSEQ multiplex PCR; TCRdb holds only in-frame clones, not every one. The sample contains roughly 48,000 clones, 65% to 85% of which appear only once. This clone was found a few times. The genes are TRBV7-9 and TRBJ2-2; no firm D call. The clonotype comes from a human donor in a cohort sampled during active COVID-19. What was sequenced was peripheral blood. The CDR3 here is CASSLTLSTGELFF. The CDR3 DNA reads as TGTGCCAGCAGCTTAACGCTTAGTACCGGGGAGCTGTTTTTT.